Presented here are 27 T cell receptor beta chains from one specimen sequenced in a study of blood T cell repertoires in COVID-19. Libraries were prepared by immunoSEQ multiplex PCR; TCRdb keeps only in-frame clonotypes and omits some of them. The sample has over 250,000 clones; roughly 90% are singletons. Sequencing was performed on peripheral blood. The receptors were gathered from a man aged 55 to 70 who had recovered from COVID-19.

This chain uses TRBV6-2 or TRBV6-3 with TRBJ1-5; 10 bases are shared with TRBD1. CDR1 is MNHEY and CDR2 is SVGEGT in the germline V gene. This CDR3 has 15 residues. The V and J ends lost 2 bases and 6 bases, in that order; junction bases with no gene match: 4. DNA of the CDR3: TGTGCCAGCAGTTACGGGACAGGGGTTCCTCAGCCCCAGCATTTT. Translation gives CASSYGTGVPQPQHF.

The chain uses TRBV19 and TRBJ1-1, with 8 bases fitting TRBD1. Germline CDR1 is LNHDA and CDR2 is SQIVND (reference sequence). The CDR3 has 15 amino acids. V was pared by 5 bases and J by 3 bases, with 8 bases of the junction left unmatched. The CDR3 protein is CASSRRQGHDTEAFF. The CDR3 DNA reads TGTGCCAGTAGTCGCCGACAGGGGCACGACACTGAAGCTTTCTTT. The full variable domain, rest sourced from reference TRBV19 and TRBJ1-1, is DGGITQSPKYLFRKEGQNVTLSCEQNLNHDAMYWYRQDPGQGLRLIYYSQIVNDFQKGDIAEGYSVSREKKESFPLTVTSAQKNPTAFYLCASSRRQGHDTEAFFGQGTRLTVV.

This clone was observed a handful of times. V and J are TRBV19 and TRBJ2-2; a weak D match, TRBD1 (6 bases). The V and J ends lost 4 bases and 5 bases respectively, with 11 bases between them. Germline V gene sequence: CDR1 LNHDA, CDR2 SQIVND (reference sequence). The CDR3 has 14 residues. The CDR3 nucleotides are TGTGCCAGTAGTACCCTGGACAGTACCGGGGAGCTGTTTTTT. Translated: CASSTLDSTGELFF.

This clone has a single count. CDR3 nucleotide sequence: TGTGCTAGTGGTTCGGACTTAGCCGCGCAGTATTTT. Translated: CASGSDLAAQYF. V and J are TRBV12-5 and TRBJ2-3; perhaps TRBD2 as D (5 bases). This CDR3 is 12 amino acids long. CDR1 and CDR2 from the germline V gene are LGHNT and FRNRAP. Trimming left V 4 bases short and J 10 bases short, with 12 bases between.

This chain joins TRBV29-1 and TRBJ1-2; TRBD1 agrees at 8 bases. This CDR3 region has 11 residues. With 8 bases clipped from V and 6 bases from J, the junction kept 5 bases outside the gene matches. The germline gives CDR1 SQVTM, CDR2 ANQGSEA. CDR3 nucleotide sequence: TGCAGCCACGACAGGGGTGATGGCTACACCTTC. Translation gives CSHDRGDGYTF.

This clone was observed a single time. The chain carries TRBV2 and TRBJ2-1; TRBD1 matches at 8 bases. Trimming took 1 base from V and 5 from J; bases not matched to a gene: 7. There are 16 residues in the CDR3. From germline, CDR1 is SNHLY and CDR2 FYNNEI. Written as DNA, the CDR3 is TGTGCCAGCAGTGAAGAAGGGACAGGAATGCACAATGAGCAGTTCTTC. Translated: CASSEEGTGMHNEQFF. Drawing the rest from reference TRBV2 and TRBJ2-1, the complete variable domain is EPEVTQTPSHQVTQMGQEVILRCVPISNHLYFYWYRQILGQKVEFLVSFYNNEISEKSEIFDDQFSVERPDGSNFTLKIRSTKLEDSAMYFCASSEEGTGMHNEQFFGPGTRLTVL.

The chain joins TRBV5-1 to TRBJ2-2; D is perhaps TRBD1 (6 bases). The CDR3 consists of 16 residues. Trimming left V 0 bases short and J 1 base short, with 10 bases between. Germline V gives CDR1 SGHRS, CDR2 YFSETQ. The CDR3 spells CASSLAKGGNTGELFF. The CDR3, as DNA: TGCGCCAGCAGCTTGGCAAAAGGGGGGAACACCGGGGAGCTGTTTTTT.

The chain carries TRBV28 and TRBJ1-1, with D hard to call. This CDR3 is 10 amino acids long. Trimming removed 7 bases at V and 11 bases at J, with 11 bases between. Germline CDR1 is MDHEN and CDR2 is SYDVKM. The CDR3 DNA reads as TGTGCCAGCAAGGAGGGTTTCGCTTTCTTT. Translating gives CASKEGFAFF.

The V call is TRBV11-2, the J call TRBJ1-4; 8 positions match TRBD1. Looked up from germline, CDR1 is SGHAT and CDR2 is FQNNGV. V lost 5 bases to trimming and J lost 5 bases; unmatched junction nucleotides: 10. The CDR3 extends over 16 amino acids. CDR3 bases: TGTGCCAGCAGCCCAACAACAGGGGGGGGAAATGAAAAACTGTTTTTT. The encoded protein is CASSPTTGGGNEKLFF.

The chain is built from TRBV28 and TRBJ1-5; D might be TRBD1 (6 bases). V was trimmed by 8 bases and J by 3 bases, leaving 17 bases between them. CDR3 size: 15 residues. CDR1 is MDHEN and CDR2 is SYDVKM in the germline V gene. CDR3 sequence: CASVSEGQHNQPQHF. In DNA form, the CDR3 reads TGTGCCAGCGTATCAGAGGGACAACACAATCAGCCCCAGCATTTT.

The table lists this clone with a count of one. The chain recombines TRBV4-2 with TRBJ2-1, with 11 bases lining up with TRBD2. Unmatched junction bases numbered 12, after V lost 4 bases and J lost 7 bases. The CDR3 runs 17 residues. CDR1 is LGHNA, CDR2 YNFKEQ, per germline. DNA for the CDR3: TGTGCCAGCAGCCTCTCGCTAGCGGGGGGCGGAATTAATGAGCAGTTCTTC. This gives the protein CASSLSLAGGGINEQFF.

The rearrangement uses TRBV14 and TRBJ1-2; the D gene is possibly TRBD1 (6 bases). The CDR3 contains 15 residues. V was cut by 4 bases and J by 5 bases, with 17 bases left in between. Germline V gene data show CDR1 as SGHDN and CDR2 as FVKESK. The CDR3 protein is CASSPVGGQTYGYTF. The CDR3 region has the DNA TGTGCCAGCAGCCCGGTCGGGGGGCAAACTTATGGCTACACCTTC. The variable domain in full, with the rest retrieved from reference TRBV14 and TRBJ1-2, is EAGVTQFPSHSVIEKGQTVTLRCDPISGHDNLYWYRRVMGKEIKFLLHFVKESKQDESGMPNNRFLAERTGGTYSTLKVQPAELEDSGVYFCASSPVGGQTYGYTFGSGTRLTVV.

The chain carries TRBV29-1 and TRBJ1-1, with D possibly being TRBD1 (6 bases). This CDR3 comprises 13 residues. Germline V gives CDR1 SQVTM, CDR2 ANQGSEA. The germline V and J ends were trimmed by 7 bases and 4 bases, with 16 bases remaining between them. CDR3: CSAGGQPITEAFF. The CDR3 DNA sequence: TGCAGCGCAGGAGGACAGCCGATCACTGAAGCTTTCTTT.

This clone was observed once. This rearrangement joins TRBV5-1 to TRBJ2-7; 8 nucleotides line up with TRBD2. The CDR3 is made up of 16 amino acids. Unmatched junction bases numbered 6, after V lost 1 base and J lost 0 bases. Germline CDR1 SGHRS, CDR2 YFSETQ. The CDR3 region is CASSLKLAAHSYEQYF. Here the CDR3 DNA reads TGCGCCAGCAGCTTGAAACTAGCGGCTCACTCCTACGAGCAGTACTTC.

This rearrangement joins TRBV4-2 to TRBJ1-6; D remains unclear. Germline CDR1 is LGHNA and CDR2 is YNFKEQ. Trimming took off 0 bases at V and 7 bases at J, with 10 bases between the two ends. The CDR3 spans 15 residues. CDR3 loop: CASSQELAGNSPLHF. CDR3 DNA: TGTGCCAGCAGCCAAGAGCTGGCCGGGAATTCACCCCTCCACTTT.

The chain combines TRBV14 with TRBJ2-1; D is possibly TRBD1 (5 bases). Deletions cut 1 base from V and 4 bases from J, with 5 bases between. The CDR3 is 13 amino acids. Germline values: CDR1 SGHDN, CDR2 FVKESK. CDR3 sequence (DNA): TGTGCCAGCAGCCAAGGACAGTACAATGAGCAGTTCTTC. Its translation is CASSQGQYNEQFF.

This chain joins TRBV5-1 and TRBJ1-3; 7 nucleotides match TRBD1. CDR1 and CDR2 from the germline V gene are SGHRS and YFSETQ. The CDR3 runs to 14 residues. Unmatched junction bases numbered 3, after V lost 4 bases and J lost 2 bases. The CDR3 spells CASSAQGAGNTIYF. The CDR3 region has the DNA TGCGCCAGCAGCGCCCAGGGGGCTGGAAACACCATATATTTT.

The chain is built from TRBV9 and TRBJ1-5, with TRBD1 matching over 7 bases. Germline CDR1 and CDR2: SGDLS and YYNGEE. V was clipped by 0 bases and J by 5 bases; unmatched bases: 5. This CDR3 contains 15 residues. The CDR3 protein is CASSVAGRGDQPQHF. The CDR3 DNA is TGTGCCAGCAGCGTAGCCGGCAGGGGGGATCAGCCCCAGCATTTT. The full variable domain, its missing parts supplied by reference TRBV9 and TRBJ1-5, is DSGVTQTPKHLITATGQRVTLRCSPRSGDLSVYWYQQSLDQGLQFLIQYYNGEERAKGNILERFSAQQFPDLHSELNLSSLELGDSALYFCASSVAGRGDQPQHFGDGTRLSIL.

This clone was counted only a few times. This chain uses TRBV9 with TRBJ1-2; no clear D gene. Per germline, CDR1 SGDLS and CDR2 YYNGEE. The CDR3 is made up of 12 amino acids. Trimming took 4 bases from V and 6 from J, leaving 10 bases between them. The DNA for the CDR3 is TGTGCCAGCAGCCTCCGAGGTAATGGCTACACCTTC. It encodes CASSLRGNGYTF.

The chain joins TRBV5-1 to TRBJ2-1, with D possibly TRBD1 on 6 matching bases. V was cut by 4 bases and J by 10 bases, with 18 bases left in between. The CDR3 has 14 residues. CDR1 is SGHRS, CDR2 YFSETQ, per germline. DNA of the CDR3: TGCGCCAGCAGCCATGGACAGTACAAGGGGGAGCAGTTCTTC. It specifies CASSHGQYKGEQFF.

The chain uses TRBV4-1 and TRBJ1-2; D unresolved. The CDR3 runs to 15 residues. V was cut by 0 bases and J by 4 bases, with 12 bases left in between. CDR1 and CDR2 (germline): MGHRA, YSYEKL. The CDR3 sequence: CASSQEIQISYGYTF. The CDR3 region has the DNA TGCGCCAGCAGCCAAGAGATACAGATAAGCTATGGCTACACCTTC.

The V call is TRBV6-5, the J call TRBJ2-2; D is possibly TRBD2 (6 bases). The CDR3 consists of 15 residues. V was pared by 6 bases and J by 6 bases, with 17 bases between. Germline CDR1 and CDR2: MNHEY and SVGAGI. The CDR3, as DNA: TGTGCCAGCAGAGGATACTCTAGCGTTCCCGGGGAGCTGTTTTTT. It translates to CASRGYSSVPGELFF.

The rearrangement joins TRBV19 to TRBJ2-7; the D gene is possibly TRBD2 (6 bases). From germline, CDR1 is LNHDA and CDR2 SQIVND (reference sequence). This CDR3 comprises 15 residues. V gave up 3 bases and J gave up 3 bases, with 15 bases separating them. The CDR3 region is CASSIGEARFYEQYF. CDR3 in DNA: TGTGCCAGTAGTATTGGGGAGGCCCGCTTCTACGAGCAGTACTTC.

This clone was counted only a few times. The CDR3 protein is CASSQDTGREGGYTF. The CDR3 DNA follows: TGTGCCAGCAGCCAAGATACGGGCAGGGAGGGAGGCTACACCTTC. V and J are TRBV4-2 and TRBJ1-2; D possibly corresponds to TRBD1 (5 bases). V lost 0 bases and J 8 bases, leaving 16 bases between the germline ends. This CDR3 region has 15 residues. Per germline, CDR1 LGHNA and CDR2 YNFKEQ.

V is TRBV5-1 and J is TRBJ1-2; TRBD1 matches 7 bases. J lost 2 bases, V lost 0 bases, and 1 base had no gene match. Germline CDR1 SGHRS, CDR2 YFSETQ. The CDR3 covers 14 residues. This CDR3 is CASSLGDSNYGYTF. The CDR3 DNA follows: TGCGCCAGCAGCTTGGGGGACAGCAACTATGGCTACACCTTC.

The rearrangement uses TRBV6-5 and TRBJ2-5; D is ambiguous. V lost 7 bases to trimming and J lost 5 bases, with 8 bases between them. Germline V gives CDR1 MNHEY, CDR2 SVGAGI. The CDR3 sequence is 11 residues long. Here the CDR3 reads CASNNRETQYF. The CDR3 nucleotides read TGTGCCAGCAATAATCGGGAGACCCAGTACTTC.

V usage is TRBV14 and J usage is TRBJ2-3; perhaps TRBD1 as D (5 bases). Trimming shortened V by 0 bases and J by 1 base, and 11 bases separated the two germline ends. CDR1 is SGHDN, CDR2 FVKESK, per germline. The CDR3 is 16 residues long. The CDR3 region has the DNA TGTGCCAGCAGCCAAGAATACACCAGGGGCACAGATACGCAGTATTTT. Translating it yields CASSQEYTRGTDTQYF.